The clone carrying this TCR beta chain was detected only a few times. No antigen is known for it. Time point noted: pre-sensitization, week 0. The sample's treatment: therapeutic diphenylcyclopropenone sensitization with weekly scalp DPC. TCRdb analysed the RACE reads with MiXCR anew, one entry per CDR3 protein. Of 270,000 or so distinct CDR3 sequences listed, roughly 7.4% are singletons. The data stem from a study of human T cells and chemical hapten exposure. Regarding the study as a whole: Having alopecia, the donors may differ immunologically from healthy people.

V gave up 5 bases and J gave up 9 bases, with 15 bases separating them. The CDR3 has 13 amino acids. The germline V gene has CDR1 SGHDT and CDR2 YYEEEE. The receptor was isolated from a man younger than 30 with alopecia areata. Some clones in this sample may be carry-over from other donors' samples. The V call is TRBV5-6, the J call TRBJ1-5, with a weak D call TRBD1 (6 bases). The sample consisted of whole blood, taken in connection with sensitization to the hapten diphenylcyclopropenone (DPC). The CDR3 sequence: CASSRGAKGPQHF. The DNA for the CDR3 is TGTGCCAGCAGTCGGGGGGCGAAGGGGCCCCAGCATTTT.